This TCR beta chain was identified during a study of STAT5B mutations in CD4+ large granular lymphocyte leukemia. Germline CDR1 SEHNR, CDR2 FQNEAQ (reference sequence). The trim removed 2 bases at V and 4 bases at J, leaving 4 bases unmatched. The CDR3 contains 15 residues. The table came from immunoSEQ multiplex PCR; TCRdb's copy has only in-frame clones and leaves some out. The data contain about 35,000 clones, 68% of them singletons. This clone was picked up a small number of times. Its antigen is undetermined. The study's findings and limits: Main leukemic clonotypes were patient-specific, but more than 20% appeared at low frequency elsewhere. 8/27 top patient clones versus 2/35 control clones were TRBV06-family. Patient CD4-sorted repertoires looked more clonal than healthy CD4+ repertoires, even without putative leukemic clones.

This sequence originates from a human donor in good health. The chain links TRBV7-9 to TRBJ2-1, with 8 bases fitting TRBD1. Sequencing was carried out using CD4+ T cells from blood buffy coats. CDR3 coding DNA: TGTGCCAGCAGCTTACAGGGGGCGGGATACAATGAGCAGTTCTTC. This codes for CASSLQGAGYNEQFF.